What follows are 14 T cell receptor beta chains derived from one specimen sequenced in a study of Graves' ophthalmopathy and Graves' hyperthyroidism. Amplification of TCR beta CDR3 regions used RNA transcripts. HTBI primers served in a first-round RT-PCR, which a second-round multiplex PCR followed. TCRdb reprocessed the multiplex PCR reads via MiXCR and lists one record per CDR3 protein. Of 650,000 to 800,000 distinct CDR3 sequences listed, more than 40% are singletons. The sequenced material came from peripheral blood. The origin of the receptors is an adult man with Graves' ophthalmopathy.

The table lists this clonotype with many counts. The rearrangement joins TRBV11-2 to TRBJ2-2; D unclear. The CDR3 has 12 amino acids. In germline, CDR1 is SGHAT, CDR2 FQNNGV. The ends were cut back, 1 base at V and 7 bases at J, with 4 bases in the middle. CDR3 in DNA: TGTGCCAGCAGCTTAGGGCTCGGGGAGCTGTTTTTT. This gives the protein CASSLGLGELFF.

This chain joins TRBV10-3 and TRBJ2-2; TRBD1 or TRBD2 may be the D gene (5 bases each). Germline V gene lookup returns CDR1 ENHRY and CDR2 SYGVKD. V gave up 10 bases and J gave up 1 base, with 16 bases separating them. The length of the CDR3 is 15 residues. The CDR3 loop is CASSGTELNTGELFF. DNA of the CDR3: TGTGCCAGCTCTGGGACGGAGTTGAACACCGGGGAGCTGTTTTTT.

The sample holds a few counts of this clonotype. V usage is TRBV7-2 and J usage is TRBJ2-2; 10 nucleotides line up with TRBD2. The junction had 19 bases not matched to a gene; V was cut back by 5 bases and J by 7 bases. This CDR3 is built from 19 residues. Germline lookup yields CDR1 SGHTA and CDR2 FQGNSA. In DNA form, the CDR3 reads TGTGCCAGCAGCCCCATGCAAGGGCTCAGCGGGAGGGACGGCGGGGAGCTGTTTTTT. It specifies CASSPMQGLSGRDGGELFF.

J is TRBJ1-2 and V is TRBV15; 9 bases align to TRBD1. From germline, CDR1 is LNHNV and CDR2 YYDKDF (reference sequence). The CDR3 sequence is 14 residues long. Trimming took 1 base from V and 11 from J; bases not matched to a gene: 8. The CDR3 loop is CATSRATGTGPYTF. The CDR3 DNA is TGTGCCACCAGCAGAGCGACCGGGACAGGGCCTTACACCTTC.

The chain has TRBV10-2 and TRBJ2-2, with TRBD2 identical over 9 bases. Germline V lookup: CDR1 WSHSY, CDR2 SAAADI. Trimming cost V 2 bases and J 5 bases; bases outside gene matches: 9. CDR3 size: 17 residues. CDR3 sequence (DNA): TGCGCCAGCAGTGAGCCTTCCGGCGGGGGGGCTACCGGGGAGCTGTTTTTT. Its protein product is CASSEPSGGGATGELFF.

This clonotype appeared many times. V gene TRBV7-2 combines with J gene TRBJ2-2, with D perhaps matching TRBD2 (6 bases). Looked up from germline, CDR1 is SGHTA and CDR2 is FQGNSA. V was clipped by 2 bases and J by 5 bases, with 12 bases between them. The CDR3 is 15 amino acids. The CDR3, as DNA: TGTGCCAGCAGCTTAACTAGCAGTTGGACCGGGGAGCTGTTTTTT. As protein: CASSLTSSWTGELFF.

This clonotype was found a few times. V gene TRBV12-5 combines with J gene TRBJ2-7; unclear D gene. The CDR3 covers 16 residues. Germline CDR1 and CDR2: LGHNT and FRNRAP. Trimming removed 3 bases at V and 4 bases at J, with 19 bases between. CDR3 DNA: TGTGCTAGTGGTTTTCTGACGGAGTCCACACGTTACGAGCAGTACTTC. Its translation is CASGFLTESTRYEQYF. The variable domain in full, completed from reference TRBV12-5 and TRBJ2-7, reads DARVTQTPRHKVTEMGQEVTMRCQPILGHNTVFWYRQTMMQGLELLAYFRNRAPLDDSGMPKDRFSAEMPDATLATLKIQPSEPRDSAVYFCASGFLTESTRYEQYFGPGTRLTVT.

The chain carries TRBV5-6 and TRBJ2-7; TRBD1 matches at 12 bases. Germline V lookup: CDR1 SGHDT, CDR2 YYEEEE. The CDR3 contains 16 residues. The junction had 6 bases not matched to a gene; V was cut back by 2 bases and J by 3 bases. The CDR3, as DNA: TGTGCCAGCAGCTTACCCGGGACAGGGGGCTTCTACGAGCAGTACTTC. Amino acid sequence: CASSLPGTGGFYEQYF.

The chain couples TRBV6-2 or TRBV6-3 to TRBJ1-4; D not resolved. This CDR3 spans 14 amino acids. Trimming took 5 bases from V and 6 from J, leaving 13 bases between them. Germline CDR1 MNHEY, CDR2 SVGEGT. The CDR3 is CASSNSGLDEKLFF. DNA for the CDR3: TGTGCCAGCAGTAATTCGGGCCTAGATGAAAAACTGTTTTTT.

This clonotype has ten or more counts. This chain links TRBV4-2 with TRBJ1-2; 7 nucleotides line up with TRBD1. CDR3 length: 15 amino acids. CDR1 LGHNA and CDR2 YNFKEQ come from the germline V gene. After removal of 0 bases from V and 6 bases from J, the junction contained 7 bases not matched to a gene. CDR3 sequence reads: CASSQETGLRDGYTF. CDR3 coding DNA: TGTGCCAGCAGCCAAGAGACAGGGCTGAGAGATGGCTACACCTTC.

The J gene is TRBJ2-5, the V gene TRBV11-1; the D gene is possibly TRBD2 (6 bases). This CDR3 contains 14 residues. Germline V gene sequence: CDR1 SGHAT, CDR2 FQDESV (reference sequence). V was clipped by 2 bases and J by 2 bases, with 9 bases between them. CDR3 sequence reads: CASSLWGGQETQYF. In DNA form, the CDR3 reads TGTGCCAGCAGCTTATGGGGAGGACAAGAGACCCAGTACTTC.

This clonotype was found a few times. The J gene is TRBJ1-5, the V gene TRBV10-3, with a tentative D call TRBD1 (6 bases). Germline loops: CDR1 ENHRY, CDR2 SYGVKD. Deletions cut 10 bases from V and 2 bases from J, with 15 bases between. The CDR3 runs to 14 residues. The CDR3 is CASTGGYGNQPQHF. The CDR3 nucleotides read TGTGCCAGCACTGGGGGCTATGGCAATCAGCCCCAGCATTTT.

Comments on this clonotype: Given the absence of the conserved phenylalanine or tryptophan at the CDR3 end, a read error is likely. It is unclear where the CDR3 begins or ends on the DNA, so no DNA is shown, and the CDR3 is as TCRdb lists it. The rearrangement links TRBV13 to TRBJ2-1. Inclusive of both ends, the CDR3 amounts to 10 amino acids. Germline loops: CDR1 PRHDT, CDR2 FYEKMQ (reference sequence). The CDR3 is CASSLGRPNT.

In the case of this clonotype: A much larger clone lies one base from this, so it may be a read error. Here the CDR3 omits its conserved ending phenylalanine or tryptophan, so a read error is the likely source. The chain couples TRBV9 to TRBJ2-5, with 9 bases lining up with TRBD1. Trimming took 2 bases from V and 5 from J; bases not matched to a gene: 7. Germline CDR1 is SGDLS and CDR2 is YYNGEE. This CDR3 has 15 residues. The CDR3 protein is CASSVSGTGRETQYL. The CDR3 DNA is TGTGCCAGCAGCGTCTCCGGGACAGGGAGGGAGACCCAGTACCTC.